This is a list of T cell receptor beta chains from one sample in a study of PD-1 blockade in classical Hodgkin lymphoma. Some clones are missing from TCRdb's copy, which holds only in-frame ones; the method was immunoSEQ multiplex PCR. The sample lists some 64,000 clones; 85% to 90% were seen once. The source was peripheral blood mononuclear cells (PBMCs), collected at baseline. The source of these receptors is a human donor with classical Hodgkin lymphoma. Each CDR3 is given without its conserved first and last residue.

j_call cdr3_length v_call cdr3_aa
TRBJ1-1 13 TRBV10-3 AIGRWGQGNTEAF
TRBJ2-7 13 TRBV6-1 ASRRDRIRSYEQY
TRBJ2-2 15 TRBV2 ASSEAGGRVGTGELF
TRBJ1-1 11 TRBV5-6 ASSLEVTSEAF
TRBJ1-5 14 TRBV6-1 ASSEGLGFRNQPQH
TRBJ1-4 11 TRBV16 ASSPRGDEKLF
TRBJ1-1 13 TRBV6-1 ASMVGRGGGTEAF
TRBJ1-1 12 TRBV19 ASSLARGVAEAF
TRBJ1-5 11 TRBV15 ATRQDLGQPQH
TRBJ2-7 10 TRBV6-5 ASSDNGDEQY
TRBJ2-3 13 TRBV10-3 AISDTGAVTDTQY
TRBJ1-2 12 TRBV6-1 ASSEHGAAYGYT
TRBJ2-5 11 TRBV11-3 ASSGGPQETQY
TRBJ2-7 13 TRBV14 ASSQDLGQMYEQY
TRBJ1-1 11 TRBV5-1 ASSLTGNTEAF
TRBJ1-4 12 TRBV6-5 ASSDNRVNEKLF
TRBJ2-5 12 TRBV2 ASIKQGNQETQY
TRBJ1-4 13 TRBV9 ASSVTGGINEKLF